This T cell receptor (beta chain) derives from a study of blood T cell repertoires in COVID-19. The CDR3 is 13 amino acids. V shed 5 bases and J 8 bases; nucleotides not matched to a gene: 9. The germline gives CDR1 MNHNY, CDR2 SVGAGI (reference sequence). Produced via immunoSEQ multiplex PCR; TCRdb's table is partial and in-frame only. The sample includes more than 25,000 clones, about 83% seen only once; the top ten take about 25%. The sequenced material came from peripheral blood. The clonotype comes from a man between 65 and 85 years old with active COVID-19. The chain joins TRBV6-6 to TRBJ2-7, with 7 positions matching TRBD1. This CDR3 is CASSTDRAQQQYF. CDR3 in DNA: TGTGCCAGCAGTACAGACAGGGCCCAGCAGCAGTACTTC.